Listed below are T cell receptor beta chains from one sample, sequenced in a study. A single record per CDR3 protein comes from TCRdb applying MiXCR to the 5' RACE reads. The data show roughly 58,000 distinct CDR3 sequences, with around 21% seen just once and 3.2% held by the top ten. Sequences were obtained from tumor-infiltrating Tregs sorted from the breast tumor. Receptor source: a female donor with breast cancer. Both conserved end residues are part of each CDR3. Fields, in order: J gene, clone size, D gene, V gene, CDR3 DNA, CDR3 protein. A D gene is named only where the DNA matches it firmly. For some rows the clone size is stated as once, few or many, or as a class when expanded; others skip it.

TRBJ2-3 NA NA TRBV12-3/TRBV12-4 TGTGCCAGCGGTCCCCACGCTAGTGGAGATACGCAGTATTTT CASGPHASGDTQYF
TRBJ2-1 many NA TRBV7-9 TGTGCCAGCAGCCCTTGGACGGGTAGCGGTGAGCAGTTCTTC CASSPWTGSGEQFF
TRBJ1-1 NA NA TRBV5-1 TGCGCCAGCAGCCTTAGAGGGGGACTGAACACTGAAGCTTTCTTT CASSLRGGLNTEAFF
TRBJ2-3 NA NA TRBV5-1 TGCGCCAGCAGCCCTGAACTAGCAAGAGGGAGGAATACGCAGTATTTT CASSPELARGRNTQYF
TRBJ1-2 many NA TRBV20-1 TGCAGTGCTAAGACAGTCGGTGACGGCTACACCTTC CSAKTVGDGYTF
TRBJ1-5 NA NA TRBV11-2 TGTGCCAGCAGCTTAGGAGGGAGTGGTAAGCCCCAGCATTTT CASSLGGSGKPQHF
TRBJ2-4 NA NA TRBV19 TGTGCCAGTAGTGGGCGGACCCCCAAAAACATTCAGTACTTC CASSGRTPKNIQYF
TRBJ1-1 few NA TRBV5-5 TGTGCCAGCAGCCCCGAAGGTCTCGTAGGGATGGGGCCGGCTTTCTTT CASSPEGLVGMGPAFF
TRBJ2-1 few TRBD1 TRBV28 TGTGCCAGCAGTTCGGACAGGGGGCAGGGGAATGAGCAGTTCTTC CASSSDRGQGNEQFF
TRBJ2-2 NA NA TRBV7-2 TGTGCCAGCAGCTTAGGGGGGCGGTCCGGGGAGCTGTTTTTT CASSLGGRSGELFF
TRBJ1-2 NA NA TRBV7-2 TGTGCCAGCAGCCTAGGGTCCGGTGACTATGGCTACACCTTC CASSLGSGDYGYTF
TRBJ2-1 many TRBD2 TRBV20-1 TGCAGTGCTAGAGGTTTAGCGGGAGGCCACAATGAGCAGTTCTTC CSARGLAGGHNEQFF
TRBJ2-7 NA NA TRBV7-3 TGTGCCAGCAGCGTGCACAGGGTTCCCCCCTACGAGCAGTACTTC CASSVHRVPPYEQYF
TRBJ2-1 many NA TRBV4-1 TGCGCCAGCAGTAGGACTCAGCGGTTCAATGAGCAGTTCTTC CASSRTQRFNEQFF
TRBJ1-1 NA NA TRBV5-1 TGCGCCAGCAGCTTGGAGCCGGGACGGGGATTTGAAGCTTTCTTT CASSLEPGRGFEAFF
TRBJ1-5 many NA TRBV2 TGTGCCAGCCAAAGGGTGGGCAATCAGCCCCAGCATTTT CASQRVGNQPQHF